These 7 T cell receptor beta chains were all obtained from the same sample, sequenced in a study of T cell responses to AZD1222 COVID-19 vaccine. Sequencing used immunoSEQ multiplex PCR; TCRdb keeps in-frame clones, though not all of them. The table lists 150,000 to 200,000 clones, 90% to 95% of them singletons, with approximately 0.88% in the top ten. Sequencing used peripheral blood, obtained on day 0 of AZD1222 vaccination. All receptors derive from an adult in good health.

With regard to this clone: This CDR3 is also generated by other DNA sequences in the sample. The rearrangement uses TRBV6-5 and TRBJ2-2; D unclear. CDR1 is MNHEY and CDR2 is SVGAGI in the germline V gene. Trimming shortened V by 0 bases and J by 8 bases, and 4 bases separated the two germline ends. The CDR3 consists of 12 residues. Here the CDR3 DNA reads TGTGCCAGCAGTTACTCGACTGGGGAGCTGTTTTTT. This codes for CASSYSTGELFF.

V and J are TRBV14 and TRBJ1-5; D ambiguous. V lost 5 bases and J 6 bases, leaving 17 bases between the germline ends. The CDR3 sequence is 15 residues long. In germline, CDR1 is SGHDN, CDR2 FVKESK. The CDR3 sequence is CASSVRSRRLQPQHF. In DNA, the CDR3 is TGTGCCAGCAGCGTGAGGTCCCGCCGTCTTCAGCCCCAGCATTTT. The full variable domain, rest sourced from reference TRBV14 and TRBJ1-5, is EAGVTQFPSHSVIEKGQTVTLRCDPISGHDNLYWYRRVMGKEIKFLLHFVKESKQDESGMPNNRFLAERTGGTYSTLKVQPAELEDSGVYFCASSVRSRRLQPQHFGDGTRLSIL.

V and J are TRBV7-2 and TRBJ1-1; the match to TRBD1 covers 9 bases. From germline, CDR1 is SGHTA and CDR2 FQGNSA. The CDR3 contains 14 residues. J was trimmed by 4 bases and V by 6 bases; bases with no gene match: 6. CDR3 in amino acids: CASRPTGGSTEAFF. The CDR3, as DNA: TGTGCCAGCAGACCTACAGGGGGCAGCACTGAAGCTTTCTTT.

The V gene is TRBV9, the J gene TRBJ1-2; D remains ambiguous. The CDR3 has 13 amino acids. Looked up from germline, CDR1 is SGDLS and CDR2 is YYNGEE. The V end was cut by 1 base, the J end by 7 bases, with 11 bases between. This CDR3 reads CASSVSIRSGYTF. CDR3 in DNA: TGTGCCAGCAGCGTATCTATTCGTTCTGGCTACACCTTC.

CDR3 protein: CASRQFHSNQPQHF. The CDR3 DNA is TGTGCCAGCCGACAGTTCCATAGCAATCAGCCCCAGCATTTT. V usage is TRBV2 and J usage is TRBJ1-5; TRBD1 is a possible D gene (5 bases). Trimming left V 8 bases short and J 0 bases short, with 11 bases between. The CDR3 spans 14 residues. The germline V gene encodes CDR1 SNHLY and CDR2 FYNNEI.

The gene calls are TRBV7-2 and TRBJ1-5; D is unresolved. V was clipped by 4 bases and J by 3 bases, with 7 bases between them. The germline gives CDR1 SGHTA, CDR2 FQGNSA. This CDR3 has 13 amino acids. The CDR3 DNA reads as TGTGCCAGCAGCTGGTACCTCAATCAGCCCCAGCATTTT. It encodes CASSWYLNQPQHF. Filled out from reference TRBV7-2 and TRBJ1-5, the complete variable domain reads GAGVSQSPSNKVTEKGKDVELRCDPISGHTALYWYRQSLGQGLEFLIYFQGNSAPDKSGLPSDRFSAERTGGSVSTLTIQRTQQEDSAVYLCASSWYLNQPQHFGDGTRLSIL.

This clone was seen just once. The V call is TRBV12-3 or TRBV12-4, the J call TRBJ2-3; a possible D gene is TRBD2 (5 bases). V lost 6 bases to trimming and J lost 9 bases, with 13 bases between them. The CDR3 contains 12 residues. The CDR3 loop reads CASRKEPGTQYF. CDR3 bases: TGTGCCAGCAGGAAAGAGCCGGGGACGCAGTATTTT.